The T cell receptor (beta chain) under discussion was sequenced for a study of blood T cell repertoires in COVID-19. Study overall: Samples representing acute and convalescent COVID-19 were sourced from the United States, Italy and Spain.

Germline assignment: CDR1 SGHRS and CDR2 YFSETQ. The CDR3 runs 17 residues. Trimming left V 0 bases short and J 0 bases short, with 15 bases between. This table comes from immunoSEQ multiplex PCR, and its TCRdb copy is limited to in-frame clones, with some not included. This table has approximately 170,000 clones, about nine tenths appearing once. The TCR comes from a woman between 65 and 79 years old with acute or convalescent COVID-19. Source material: peripheral blood. The chain is built from TRBV5-1 and TRBJ1-2, with D unresolved. CDR3 nucleotides: TGCGCCAGCAGCTTGGAAGGGCGGGCAGCCTCTAACTATGGCTACACCTTC. This translates into CASSLEGRAASNYGYTF.